This T cell receptor (beta chain) was sequenced during a study of blood T cell repertoires in COVID-19. Study-wide context: The United States, Italy and Spain supplied acute and convalescent COVID-19 samples. The cDNA or gDNA used as material had been derived from T cells, B-cell-depleted T cells, or PBMCs.

CDR3 length equals 14 residues. The J segment lost 5 bases and the V segment lost 4 bases, leaving 3 bases of the junction unmatched. Germline V lookup: CDR1 KGHDR, CDR2 SFDVKD. Original methodology: Scientists estimated how many nucleated cells there were by amplifying reference gene primers. Method: immunoSEQ multiplex PCR; TCRdb's copy keeps in-frame clones and lacks some. D and trimming were read from the DNA, whereas the V and J calls and clone size are those reported in that table. The table records some 83,000 clones, more than 70% of them present only once. The sample taken for sequencing was peripheral blood. The rearrangement uses TRBV24-1 and TRBJ2-2; 7 bases align to TRBD1. The clonotype comes from a man in his forties or fifties with active COVID-19. CDR3 loop: CATSEATGTGELFF. The CDR3 DNA reads as TGTGCCACCAGTGAGGCGACAGGGACCGGGGAGCTGTTTTTT.